This entry describes one T cell receptor beta chain. This record comes from a study of Ad26.COV2.S vaccination and SARS-CoV-2 variants. Study overall: Each vaccinee took Ad26.COV2.S intramuscularly, once or twice 56 days apart.

Some clones are missing from TCRdb's copy, which holds only in-frame ones; the method was immunoSEQ multiplex PCR. The data show roughly 320,000 clones, around nine tenths seen once. V gave up 0 bases and J gave up 6 bases, with 13 bases separating them. The CDR3 has 15 residues. The germline V gene encodes CDR1 SGHTA and CDR2 FQGNSA. Treatment denoted: 15 to 20 received Ad26.COV2.S at low or high dose, single or two shots; about 5 received placebo; per-sample allocation not given. Each sample was drawn 63 days after the first injection (of vaccine or placebo). Cohort 1b enrolled adults aged 18-55 years in Boston.

The sequence derives from a person aged 18-65 years who received the Ad26.COV2.S COVID-19 vaccine or a placebo. This specimen was peripheral blood, taken in a trial of Ad26.COV2.S vaccine versus placebo. The chain is built from TRBV7-2 and TRBJ2-3; D is undetermined. DNA of the CDR3: TGTGCCAGCAGCTTAGCATTTACCCAATGGGATACGCAGTATTTT. Protein sequence: CASSLAFTQWDTQYF.